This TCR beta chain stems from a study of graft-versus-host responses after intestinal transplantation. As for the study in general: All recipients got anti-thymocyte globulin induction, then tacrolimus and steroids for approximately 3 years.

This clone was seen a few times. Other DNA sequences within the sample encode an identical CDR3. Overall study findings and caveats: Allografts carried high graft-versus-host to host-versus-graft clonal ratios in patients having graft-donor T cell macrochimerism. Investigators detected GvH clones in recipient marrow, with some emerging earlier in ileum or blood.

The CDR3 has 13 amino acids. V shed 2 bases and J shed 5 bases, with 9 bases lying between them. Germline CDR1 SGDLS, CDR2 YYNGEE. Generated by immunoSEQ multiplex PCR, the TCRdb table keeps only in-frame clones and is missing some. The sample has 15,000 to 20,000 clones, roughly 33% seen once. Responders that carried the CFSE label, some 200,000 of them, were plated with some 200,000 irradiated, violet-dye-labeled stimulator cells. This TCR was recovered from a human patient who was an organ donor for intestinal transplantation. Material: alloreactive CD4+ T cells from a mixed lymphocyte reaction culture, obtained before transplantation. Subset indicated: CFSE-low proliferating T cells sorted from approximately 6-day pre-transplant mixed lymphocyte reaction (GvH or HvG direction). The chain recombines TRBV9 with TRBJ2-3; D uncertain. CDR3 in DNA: TGTGCCAGCAGCGTTGACCAAGGAGATACGCAGTATTTT. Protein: CASSVDQGDTQYF.